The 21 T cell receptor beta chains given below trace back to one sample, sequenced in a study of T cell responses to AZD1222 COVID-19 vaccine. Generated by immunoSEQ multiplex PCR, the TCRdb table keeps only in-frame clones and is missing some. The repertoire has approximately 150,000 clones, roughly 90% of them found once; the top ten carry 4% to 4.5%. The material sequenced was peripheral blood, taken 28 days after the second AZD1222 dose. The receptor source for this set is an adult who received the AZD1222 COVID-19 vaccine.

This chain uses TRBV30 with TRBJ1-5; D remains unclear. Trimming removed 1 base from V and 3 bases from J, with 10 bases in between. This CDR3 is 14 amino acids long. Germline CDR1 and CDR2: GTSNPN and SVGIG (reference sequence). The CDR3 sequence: CAWSAGVDNQPQHF. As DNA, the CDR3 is TGTGCCTGGAGTGCAGGTGTGGACAATCAGCCCCAGCATTTT. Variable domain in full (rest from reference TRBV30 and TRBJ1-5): SQTIHQWPATLVQPVGSPLSLECTVEGTSNPNLYWYRQAAGRGLQLLFYSVGIGQISSEVPQNLSASRPQDRQFILSSKKLLLSDSGFYLCAWSAGVDNQPQHFGDGTRLSIL.

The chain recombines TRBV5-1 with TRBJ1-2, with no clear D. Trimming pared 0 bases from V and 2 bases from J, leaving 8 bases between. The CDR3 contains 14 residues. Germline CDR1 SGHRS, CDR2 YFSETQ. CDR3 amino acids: CASSLDTQNYGYTF. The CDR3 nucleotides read TGCGCCAGCAGCTTGGATACACAAAACTATGGCTACACCTTC.

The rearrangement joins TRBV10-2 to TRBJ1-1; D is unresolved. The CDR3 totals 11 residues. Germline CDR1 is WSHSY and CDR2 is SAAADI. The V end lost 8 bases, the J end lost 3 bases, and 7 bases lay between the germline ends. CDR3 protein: CASGTYTEAFF. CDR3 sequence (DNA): TGCGCCAGCGGCACCTACACTGAAGCTTTCTTT.

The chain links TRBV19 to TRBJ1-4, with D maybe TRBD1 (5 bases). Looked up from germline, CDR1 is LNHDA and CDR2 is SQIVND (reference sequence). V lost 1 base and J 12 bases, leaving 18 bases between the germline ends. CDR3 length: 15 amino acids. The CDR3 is CASSIVGDPSAQLFF. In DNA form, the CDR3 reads TGTGCCAGTAGTATAGTGGGGGACCCATCGGCCCAACTGTTTTTT.

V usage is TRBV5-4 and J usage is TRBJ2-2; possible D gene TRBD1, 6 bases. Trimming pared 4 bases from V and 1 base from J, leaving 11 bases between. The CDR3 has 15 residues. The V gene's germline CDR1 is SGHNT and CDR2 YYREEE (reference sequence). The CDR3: CASSGGQQNTGELFF. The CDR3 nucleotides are TGTGCCAGCAGCGGGGGACAACAGAACACCGGGGAGCTGTTTTTT.

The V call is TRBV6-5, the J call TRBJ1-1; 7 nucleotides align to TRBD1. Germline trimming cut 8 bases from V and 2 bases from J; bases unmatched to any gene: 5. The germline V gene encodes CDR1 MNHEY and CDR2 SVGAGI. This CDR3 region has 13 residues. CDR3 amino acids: CASGSGGNTEAFF. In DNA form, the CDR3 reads TGTGCCAGCGGGTCAGGGGGAAACACTGAAGCTTTCTTT.

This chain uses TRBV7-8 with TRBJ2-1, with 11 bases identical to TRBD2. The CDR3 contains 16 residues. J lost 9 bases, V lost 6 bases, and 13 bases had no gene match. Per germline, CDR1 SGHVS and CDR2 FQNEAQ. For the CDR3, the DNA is TGTGCCAGCAGGCTCGAGACTAGCGGGGAGTCGGGTGAGCAGTTCTTC. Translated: CASRLETSGESGEQFF.

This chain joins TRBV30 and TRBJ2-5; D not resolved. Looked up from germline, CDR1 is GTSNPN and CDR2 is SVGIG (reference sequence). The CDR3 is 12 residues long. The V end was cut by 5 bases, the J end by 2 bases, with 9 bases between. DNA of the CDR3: TGTGCCTGGGGACCCATGCAAGAGACCCAGTACTTC. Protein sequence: CAWGPMQETQYF.

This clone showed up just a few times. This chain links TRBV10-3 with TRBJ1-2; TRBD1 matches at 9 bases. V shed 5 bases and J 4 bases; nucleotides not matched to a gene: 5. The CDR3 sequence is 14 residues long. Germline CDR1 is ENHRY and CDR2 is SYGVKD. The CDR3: CAISPDRGTYGYTF. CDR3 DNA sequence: TGTGCCATCAGTCCCGACAGGGGGACCTATGGCTACACCTTC.

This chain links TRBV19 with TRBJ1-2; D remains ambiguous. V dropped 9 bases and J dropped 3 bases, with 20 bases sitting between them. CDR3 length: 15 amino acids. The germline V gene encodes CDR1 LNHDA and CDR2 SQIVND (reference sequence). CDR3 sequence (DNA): TGTGCCAGCGCAAAGGTTGGGGAATCCGACTATGGCTACACCTTC. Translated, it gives CASAKVGESDYGYTF.

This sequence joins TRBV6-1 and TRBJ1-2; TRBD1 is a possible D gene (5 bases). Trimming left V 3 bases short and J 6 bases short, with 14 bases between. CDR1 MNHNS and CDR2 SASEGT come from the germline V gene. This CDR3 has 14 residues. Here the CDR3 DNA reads TGTGCCAGCAGTGACGACAGCCTTACGGATGGCTACACCTTC. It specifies CASSDDSLTDGYTF.

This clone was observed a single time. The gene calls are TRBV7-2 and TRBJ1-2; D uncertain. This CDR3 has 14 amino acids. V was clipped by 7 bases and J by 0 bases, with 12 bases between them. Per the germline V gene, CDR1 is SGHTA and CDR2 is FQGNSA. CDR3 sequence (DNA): TGTGCCAGCATCGTCCTGGGCTCTAACTATGGCTACACCTTC. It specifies CASIVLGSNYGYTF.

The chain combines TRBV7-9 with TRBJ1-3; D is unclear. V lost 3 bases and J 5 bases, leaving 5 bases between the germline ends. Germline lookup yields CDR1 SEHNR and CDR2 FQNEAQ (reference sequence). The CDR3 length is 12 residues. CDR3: CASSFTRNTIYF. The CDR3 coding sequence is TGTGCCAGCAGCTTCACCCGAAACACCATATATTTT.

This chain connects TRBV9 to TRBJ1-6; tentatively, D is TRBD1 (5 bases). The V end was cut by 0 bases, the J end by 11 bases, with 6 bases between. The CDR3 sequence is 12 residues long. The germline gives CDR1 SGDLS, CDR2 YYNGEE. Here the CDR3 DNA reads TGTGCCAGCAGCGTAGGGGGCACACCCCTCCACTTT. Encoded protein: CASSVGGTPLHF.

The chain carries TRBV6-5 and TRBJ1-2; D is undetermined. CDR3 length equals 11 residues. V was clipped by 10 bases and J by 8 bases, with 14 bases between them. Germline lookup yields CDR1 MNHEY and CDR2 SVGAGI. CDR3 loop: CATQDGRGYTF. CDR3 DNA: TGTGCCACCCAAGACGGGAGAGGCTACACCTTC.

In DNA form, the CDR3 reads TGTGCCAGCAGCTTAGCGCAGGGGACCTACAATGAGCAGTTCTTC. Encoded protein: CASSLAQGTYNEQFF. This sequence joins TRBV7-8 and TRBJ2-1; possible D gene TRBD1, 6 bases. The CDR3 contains 15 residues. The germline gives CDR1 SGHVS, CDR2 FQNEAQ. V was cut by 0 bases and J by 2 bases, with 8 bases left in between.

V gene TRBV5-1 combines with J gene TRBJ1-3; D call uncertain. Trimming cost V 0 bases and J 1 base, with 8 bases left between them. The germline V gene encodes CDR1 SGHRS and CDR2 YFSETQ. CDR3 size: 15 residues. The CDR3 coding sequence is TGCGCCAGCAGCTTGGTTAGCTCTTCTGGAAACACCATATATTTT. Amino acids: CASSLVSSSGNTIYF.

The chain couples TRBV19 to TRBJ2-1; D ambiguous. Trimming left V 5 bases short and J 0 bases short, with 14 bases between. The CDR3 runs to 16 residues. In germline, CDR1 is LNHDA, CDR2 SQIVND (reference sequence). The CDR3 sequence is CASSVPSGRSYNEQFF. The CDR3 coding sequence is TGTGCCAGTAGTGTCCCTTCCGGCCGCTCCTACAATGAGCAGTTCTTC.

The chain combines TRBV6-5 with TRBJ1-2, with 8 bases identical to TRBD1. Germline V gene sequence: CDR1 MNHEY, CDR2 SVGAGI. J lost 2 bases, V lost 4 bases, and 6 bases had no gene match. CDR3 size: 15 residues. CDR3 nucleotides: TGTGCCAGCAGTTCCCCGGGGACAGGAAACTATGGCTACACCTTC. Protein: CASSSPGTGNYGYTF.

As DNA, the CDR3 is TGTGCCACCAGTGATTTGAGTTGGTTACAGGAAAACACTGAAGCTTTCTTT. Translation gives CATSDLSWLQENTEAFF. V usage is TRBV24-1 and J usage is TRBJ1-1; TRBD1 might be the D (5 bases). The ends were cut back, 0 bases at V and 2 bases at J, with 15 bases in the middle. The CDR3 is made up of 17 amino acids. Germline V gives CDR1 KGHDR, CDR2 SFDVKD.

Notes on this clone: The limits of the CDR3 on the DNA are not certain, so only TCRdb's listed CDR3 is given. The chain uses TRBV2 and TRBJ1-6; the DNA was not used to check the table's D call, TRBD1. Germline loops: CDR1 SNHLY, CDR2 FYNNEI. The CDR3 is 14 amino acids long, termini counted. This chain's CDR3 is CASILGDRASPLHF.